The 19 T cell receptor beta chains reported below all come from one sample, sequenced in a study of T-cell reconstitution after alpha-beta-depleted transplantation in children. TCRbeta library construction was performed incorporating unique molecular identifiers. TCRdb re-called the PCR reads with MiXCR, one entry per CDR3 protein. The table shows approximately 590,000 distinct CDR3 sequences, with roughly a tenth occurring only once. The sequences come from PBMCs from the stem cell graft donor, collected from the stem cell graft. The receptor set was obtained from a human donor who donated a stem cell graft to a child with acute myeloid leukemia.

This clonotype was counted between two and nine times. The chain recombines TRBV5-1 with TRBJ2-5; possibly TRBD1 for D (5 bases). Germline V gives CDR1 SGHRS, CDR2 YFSETQ. Trimming pared 0 bases from V and 4 bases from J, leaving 13 bases between. The CDR3 has 15 amino acids. The CDR3 sequence: CASSLVSGFRETQYF. DNA of the CDR3: TGCGCCAGCAGCTTGGTGTCAGGGTTTCGAGAGACCCAGTACTTC.

The table lists this clonotype with a few counts. The chain employs TRBV29-1 and TRBJ2-2; unclear D gene. The V end lost 4 bases, the J end lost 1 base, and 10 bases lay between the germline ends. The CDR3 is 14 amino acids. Per germline, CDR1 SQVTM and CDR2 ANQGSEA. CDR3 region: CSVGFSLNTGELFF. The CDR3 DNA sequence: TGCAGCGTTGGTTTTAGCCTGAACACCGGGGAGCTGTTTTTT.

This clonotype was seen only once. The chain is built from TRBV20-1 and TRBJ2-1; D remains unclear. V was clipped by 3 bases and J by 6 bases, with 9 bases between them. CDR1 DFQATT and CDR2 SNEGSKA come from the germline V gene (reference sequence). This CDR3 spans 12 amino acids. This CDR3 is CSARLFGNEQFF. The CDR3 nucleotides are TGCAGTGCTAGGCTTTTCGGCAATGAGCAGTTCTTC.

Only a few counts were recorded for this clonotype. This sequence joins TRBV12-3 or TRBV12-4 and TRBJ2-2, with D possibly being TRBD1 (6 bases). The V gene lost 6 bases and the J gene lost 6 bases, with 14 bases spanning the gap. CDR3 length equals 14 residues. CDR3 nucleotide sequence: TGTGCCAGCAGATTTAACAGGGATCCCGGGGAGCTGTTTTTT. Its translation is CASRFNRDPGELFF.

V gene TRBV7-8 combines with J gene TRBJ1-5; D ambiguous. From germline, CDR1 is SGHVS and CDR2 FQNEAQ. This CDR3 has 16 amino acids. V was trimmed by 1 base and J by 1 base, leaving 11 bases between them. The DNA for the CDR3 is TGTGCCAGCAGCTTAGAGGGAAGGGTGAGCAATCAGCCCCAGCATTTT. This codes for CASSLEGRVSNQPQHF.

The J gene is TRBJ2-1, the V gene TRBV27; TRBD2 aligns across 10 bases. The junction had 3 bases not matched to a gene; V was cut back by 3 bases and J by 7 bases. Germline V gene data show CDR1 as MNHEY and CDR2 as SMNVEV (reference sequence). The CDR3 is made up of 14 amino acids. The CDR3 here is CASSLPGLANEQFF. In nucleotides, the CDR3 is TGTGCCAGCAGTTTGCCGGGACTAGCGAATGAGCAGTTCTTC.

This clonotype came up many times. The chain joins TRBV5-1 to TRBJ2-3; no reliable D call. V lost 2 bases and J 2 bases, leaving 9 bases between the germline ends. This CDR3 spans 14 amino acids. Germline V gene sequence: CDR1 SGHRS, CDR2 YFSETQ. The CDR3 region has the DNA TGCGCCAGCAGCTTCGGAATTTTCACAGATACGCAGTATTTT. Amino acid sequence: CASSFGIFTDTQYF.

This clonotype was recorded many times. The chain has TRBV20-1 and TRBJ2-1; maybe TRBD1 (6 bases). Germline CDR1 and CDR2: DFQATT and SNEGSKA (reference sequence). V lost 0 bases and J 2 bases, leaving 14 bases between the germline ends. The CDR3 totals 16 residues. CDR3 residues: CSARDEGVPTYNEQFF. The CDR3 region has the DNA TGCAGTGCTAGAGATGAGGGGGTTCCCACCTACAATGAGCAGTTCTTC.

This clonotype has more than one count but fewer than ten. The chain employs TRBV28 and TRBJ1-1; possible D gene TRBD1, 6 bases. This CDR3 has 13 residues. V lost 6 bases, J lost 3 bases, and 11 bases lay in between. Germline values: CDR1 MDHEN, CDR2 SYDVKM. CDR3 region: CASRSGQYTEAFF. The CDR3 nucleotides are TGTGCCAGCAGATCAGGACAGTACACTGAAGCTTTCTTT.

CDR3 bases: TGTGCCAGCAGCTCCCAGGGGGCGGCCACCGGGGAGCTGTTTTTT. Residues: CASSSQGAATGELFF. The V call is TRBV11-2, the J call TRBJ2-2; 8 nucleotides agree with TRBD1. CDR1 is SGHAT and CDR2 is FQNNGV in the germline V gene. The CDR3 totals 15 residues. The V gene end was trimmed by 4 bases and the J gene end by 4 bases; junction bases not matched to a gene: 5. Combining the CDR3 with reference TRBV11-2 and TRBJ2-2 gives the whole variable domain EAGVAQSPRYKIIEKRQSVAFWCNPISGHATLYWYQQILGQGPKLLIQFQNNGVVDDSQLPKDRFSAERLKGVDSTLKIQPAKLEDSAVYLCASSSQGAATGELFFGEGSRLTVL.

This chain links TRBV7-3 with TRBJ2-2, with D uncertain. The V and J ends lost 5 bases and 7 bases respectively, with 11 bases between them. This CDR3 is 13 amino acids long. In germline, CDR1 is SGHTA, CDR2 FQGTGA. CDR3 sequence reads: CASSPRVYGELFF. The CDR3 region has the DNA TGTGCCAGCAGCCCCCGGGTTTACGGGGAGCTGTTTTTT.

This sequence joins TRBV20-1 and TRBJ2-5, with 10 bases fitting TRBD2. The germline V gene encodes CDR1 DFQATT and CDR2 SNEGSKA (reference sequence). The V gene end was trimmed by 0 bases and the J gene end by 1 base; junction bases not matched to a gene: 5. The CDR3 covers 16 residues. CDR3 DNA: TGCAGTGCTAGAGATGAAACTAGCGGGGTCCAAGAGACCCAGTACTTC. Its protein product is CSARDETSGVQETQYF.

This clonotype showed up just a few times. The chain links TRBV20-1 to TRBJ2-3; 12 bases fit TRBD2. Germline V gene data show CDR1 as DFQATT and CDR2 as SNEGSKA (reference sequence). The CDR3 is 15 residues long. V lost 6 bases, J lost 2 bases, and 6 bases stayed unmatched. CDR3 nucleotide sequence: TGCAGTGCCCCGGGACTAGCGGGTTTCACAGATACGCAGTATTTT. Translation: CSAPGLAGFTDTQYF.

This clonotype has a handful of counts. This chain uses TRBV12-3 or TRBV12-4 with TRBJ1-6; D uncertain. The CDR3 consists of 13 residues. Trimming stripped 1 base from V and 10 bases from J, with 8 bases between. This CDR3 is CASSLGEGSPLHF. The CDR3 nucleotides read TGTGCCAGCAGTTTAGGGGAGGGCTCACCCCTCCACTTT.

This clonotype was observed many times. The chain links TRBV9 to TRBJ2-3; TRBD1 agrees at 8 bases. There are 15 residues in the CDR3. Germline CDR1 reads SGDLS; CDR2 reads YYNGEE. After removal of 5 bases from V and 0 bases from J, the junction contained 5 bases not matched to a gene. CDR3 DNA: TGTGCCAGCAGAGGGACAGGTTCTAGCACAGATACGCAGTATTTT. It codes for CASRGTGSSTDTQYF.

The chain joins TRBV11-2 to TRBJ1-1; perhaps TRBD1 as D (5 bases). The germline gives CDR1 SGHAT, CDR2 FQNNGV. V was pared by 3 bases and J by 6 bases, with 11 bases between. This CDR3 region has 13 residues. The CDR3 is CASSFDLGAEAFF. The CDR3 DNA sequence: TGTGCCAGCAGCTTCGATCTAGGGGCTGAAGCTTTCTTT. Complete variable domain (other parts from reference TRBV11-2 and TRBJ1-1): EAGVAQSPRYKIIEKRQSVAFWCNPISGHATLYWYQQILGQGPKLLIQFQNNGVVDDSQLPKDRFSAERLKGVDSTLKIQPAKLEDSAVYLCASSFDLGAEAFFGQGTRLTVV.

The chain is built from TRBV12-5 and TRBJ2-7, with a weak D call TRBD1 (5 bases). The CDR3 spans 13 residues. Germline V gene data show CDR1 as LGHNT and CDR2 as FRNRAP. V was shortened by 1 base and J by 9 bases, with 13 bases between the two germline ends. Here the CDR3 DNA reads TGTGCTAGTGGTTTGGGGGGCCGCGATAGGCAGTACTTC. As protein: CASGLGGRDRQYF.

This clonotype has ten or more counts. The chain employs TRBV5-1 and TRBJ1-5; TRBD1 aligns across 7 bases. The J segment lost 4 bases and the V segment lost 0 bases, leaving 4 bases of the junction unmatched. This CDR3 has 15 amino acids. In germline, CDR1 is SGHRS, CDR2 YFSETQ. CDR3 sequence: CASSLEGGGNQPQHF. The CDR3 nucleotides read TGCGCCAGCAGCTTGGAAGGGGGCGGGAATCAGCCCCAGCATTTT.

This chain connects TRBV29-1 to TRBJ1-4, with D uncertain. The length of the CDR3 is 13 residues. Trimming pared 2 bases from V and 8 bases from J, leaving 12 bases between. CDR1 SQVTM and CDR2 ANQGSEA come from the germline V gene. CDR3 coding DNA: TGCAGCGTTGAAACGAGGGAATACGAAAAACTGTTTTTT. This translates into CSVETREYEKLFF.